This T cell receptor (beta chain) was captured by sequencing in a study of blood T cell repertoires in COVID-19. Study overall: Samples taken during acute and convalescent COVID-19 were collected in the United States, Italy and Spain.

TCRdb's copy holds only in-frame clones and misses some; the assay was immunoSEQ multiplex PCR. The sample includes roughly 100,000 clones, around 84% of them seen just once. Per germline, CDR1 LGHDT and CDR2 YNNKEL (reference sequence). CDR3 length equals 13 residues. The V gene end was trimmed by 0 bases and the J gene end by 11 bases; junction bases not matched to a gene: 6. The chain has TRBV3-1 (or the pseudogene TRBV3-2) and TRBJ1-1; 7 bases are shared with TRBD1. Source material: peripheral blood. The clonotype originates from a human donor in a cohort sampled during active COVID-19. The DNA of the CDR3 is TGTGCCAGCAGCCAAGATGTCCAGGGGGAGGCTTTCTTT. Its protein is CASSQDVQGEAFF.